The present entry profiles one T cell receptor beta chain with its context. As processed by the authors: The assay estimated nucleated cells by amplifying reference gene primers. TCRdb's copy holds only in-frame clones and misses some; the assay was immunoSEQ multiplex PCR. The DNA was the basis for D and trimming; V, J and clone size are from that table. The repertoire has some 100,000 clones, around 85% of them found once; the top ten carry approximately 15%. The data were obtained in a study of blood T cell repertoires in COVID-19. About the research overall: Researchers got acute and convalescent COVID-19 samples from the United States, Italy and Spain.

CDR3 length: 11 residues. Germline CDR1 is MNHEY and CDR2 is SVGAGI. Trimming left V 7 bases short and J 7 bases short, with 10 bases between. The sequence derives from a woman aged 60 to 75 with acute or convalescent COVID-19. The source material was peripheral blood. The J gene is TRBJ1-1, the V gene TRBV6-5; D unclear. DNA of the CDR3: TGTGCCAGCATGACCGGGTTTGAAGCTTTCTTT. It codes for CASMTGFEAFF.